A selection of T cell receptor beta chains follows, all from one sample in a study of OX40 agonist ivuxolimab in advanced cancers. Libraries were prepared by immunoSEQ multiplex PCR; TCRdb keeps only in-frame clonotypes and omits some of them. The sample holds roughly 70,000 clones; around 90% are singletons and the top ten take 0.67%. The specimen was CD4+ or CD8+ T cells sorted from blood, collected in a trial of the OX40 agonist ivuxolimab. These receptors were collected from an adult with an advanced solid tumor such as melanoma, head and neck, liver or kidney cancer. Each CDR3 is given with its conserved first and last residue. A D gene is named only where the DNA matches it firmly. A row's size may be missing; if present it is once, few, many or a size class.

V: TRBV11-3; D: -; size: -; J: TRBJ1-1; DNA: TGTGCCAGCAGCTTCAACAGAGGGACTGAAGCTTTCTTT; CDR3: CASSFNRGTEAFF
V: TRBV6-1; D: -; size: -; J: TRBJ2-7; DNA: TGTGCCAGCAGGAAACTAGGGATGCTAAACGAGCAGTACTTC; CDR3: CASRKLGMLNEQYF
V: TRBV2; D: TRBD1; size: -; J: TRBJ2-2; DNA: TGTGCCAGCACCGGGACAGTGAACACCGGGGAGCTGTTTTTT; CDR3: CASTGTVNTGELFF
V: TRBV28; D: TRBD1; size: -; J: TRBJ2-7; DNA: TGTGCCAGCAATGAAAGACACAGGGGGCAGTACTTC; CDR3: CASNERHRGQYF
V: TRBV19; D: TRBD2; size: -; J: TRBJ2-5; DNA: TGTGCCAGTAGTGGTGGACTAGCGCAAGAGACCCAGTACTTC; CDR3: CASSGGLAQETQYF
V: TRBV5-1; D: -; size: -; J: TRBJ2-5; DNA: TGCGCCAGCAGCCGCCAAGAGACCCAGTACTTC; CDR3: CASSRQETQYF
V: TRBV18; D: -; size: -; J: TRBJ2-5; DNA: TGTGCCAGCTCCCCCGGGACCGCCGGGACCCAGTACTTC; CDR3: CASSPGTAGTQYF
V: TRBV28; D: -; size: -; J: TRBJ1-2; DNA: TGTGCCAGCAGTCCGCCGGCCAGAGGGGGCTACACCTTC; CDR3: CASSPPARGGYTF
V: TRBV28; D: -; size: -; J: TRBJ1-1; DNA: TGTGCCAGCAGTTTATTCCAAGGGGGGCCTGAAGCTTTCTTT; CDR3: CASSLFQGGPEAFF
V: TRBV19; D: TRBD2; size: -; J: TRBJ2-1; DNA: TGTGCCAGTAGTACTCCGGGGGGGGGAGTTTCCTCCTACAATGAGCAGTTCTTC; CDR3: CASSTPGGGVSSYNEQFF
V: TRBV28; D: TRBD2; size: -; J: TRBJ2-7; DNA: TGTGCCAGCAGCCGGACTAGCGGGAGGAGGTTCTACGAGCAGTACTTC; CDR3: CASSRTSGRRFYEQYF
V: TRBV4-1; D: -; size: -; J: TRBJ1-4; DNA: TGCGCCAGCAGCCTCCATTCGGGGAGGCTCACTGAAAAACTGTTTTTT; CDR3: CASSLHSGRLTEKLFF
V: TRBV7-9; D: -; size: -; J: TRBJ2-1; DNA: TGTGCCAGCAGCCCCTCCCCCGGGCCCCACTACAATGAGCAGTTCTTC; CDR3: CASSPSPGPHYNEQFF
V: TRBV27; D: -; size: few; J: TRBJ1-1; DNA: TGTGCCAGCGAATGGGAGGCAACTGAAGCTTTCTTT; CDR3: CASEWEATEAFF
V: TRBV25-1; D: TRBD1; size: few; J: TRBJ1-2; DNA: TGTGCCAGCAGTGAACCCGCAGCCAGGGGGCTTAGCTACACCTTC; CDR3: CASSEPAARGLSYTF
V: TRBV2; D: -; size: -; J: TRBJ1-5; DNA: TGTGCCAGCAGTGAAGGTGGTGGAGATCAGCCCCAGCATTTT; CDR3: CASSEGGGDQPQHF
V: TRBV29-1; D: -; size: -; J: TRBJ2-3; DNA: TGCAGCGCGGACCCAACTCTCGCCACAGATACGCAGTATTTT; CDR3: CSADPTLATDTQYF
V: TRBV27; D: -; size: -; J: TRBJ2-3; DNA: TGTGCCAGCAGTTTTAGGCGGGCACGCACAGATACGCAGTATTTT; CDR3: CASSFRRARTDTQYF
V: TRBV6-6; D: -; size: -; J: TRBJ1-5; DNA: TGTGCCAGCAGTACCGGGACCGGAGGGCAGCCCCAGCATTTT; CDR3: CASSTGTGGQPQHF
V: TRBV6-6; D: -; size: -; J: TRBJ2-7; DNA: TGTGCCAGCAGTCAGGTCTACGAGCAGTACTTC; CDR3: CASSQVYEQYF
V: TRBV19; D: -; size: -; J: TRBJ2-2; DNA: TGTGCCAGTAGTATAAACGGGTTTACGTCCGGGGAGCTGTTTTTT; CDR3: CASSINGFTSGELFF
V: TRBV6-1; D: -; size: -; J: TRBJ2-3; DNA: TGTGCCAGCAGTGTTTCGGCAACAGATACGCAGTATTTT; CDR3: CASSVSATDTQYF
V: TRBV2; D: TRBD2; size: -; J: TRBJ2-2; DNA: TGTGCCAGCAGGTCTCTAGCGGGGGACACCGGGGAGCTGTTTTTT; CDR3: CASRSLAGDTGELFF
V: TRBV5-4; D: -; size: -; J: TRBJ2-1; DNA: TGTGCCAGCAGCCGAGACAGGTCAAATGAGCAGTTCTTC; CDR3: CASSRDRSNEQFF
V: TRBV19; D: -; size: -; J: TRBJ2-1; DNA: TGTGCCAGTAGTAACTATCCCTCCTACAATGAGCAGTTCTTC; CDR3: CASSNYPSYNEQFF
V: TRBV14; D: TRBD2; size: -; J: TRBJ2-1; DNA: TGTGCCAGCAGCCAAGAAAGCGGGAGCGTGGTGAATGAGCAGTTCTTC; CDR3: CASSQESGSVVNEQFF
V: TRBV18; D: -; size: -; J: TRBJ2-1; DNA: TGTGCCAGCTCAGGTACCGTTGCTGGCCAACGGGAGCAGTTCTTC; CDR3: CASSGTVAGQREQFF
V: TRBV7-9; D: -; size: -; J: TRBJ2-3; DNA: TGTGCCAGCAGCTTCGGGGCGGATCGAGCGCAGTATTTT; CDR3: CASSFGADRAQYF
V: TRBV27; D: -; size: -; J: TRBJ1-5; DNA: TGTGCCAGCAGTCCCCGTGAGGGCGGGCAGCCCCAGCATTTT; CDR3: CASSPREGGQPQHF
V: TRBV25-1; D: -; size: few; J: TRBJ1-1; DNA: TGTGCCAGTGGACGGGGCACTGAAGCTTTCTTT; CDR3: CASGRGTEAFF
V: TRBV30; D: TRBD2; size: few; J: TRBJ2-3; DNA: TGTGCCTCTAGCGGCGCTAGCACAGATACGCAGTATTTT; CDR3: CASSGASTDTQYF
V: TRBV9; D: -; size: -; J: TRBJ2-3; DNA: TGTGCCAGCAGCCCCGAGAGGACCCTTGGGACAGATACGCAGTATTTT; CDR3: CASSPERTLGTDTQYF
V: TRBV28; D: -; size: few; J: TRBJ1-6; DNA: TGTGCCAGCAGGTTGGGTGGTTCACCCCTCCACTTT; CDR3: CASRLGGSPLHF
V: TRBV29-1; D: -; size: -; J: TRBJ2-7; DNA: TGCAGCGTTGGTAGCACCTACGAGCAGTACTTC; CDR3: CSVGSTYEQYF
V: TRBV7-2; D: TRBD2; size: -; J: TRBJ2-3; DNA: TGTGCCAGCAGCCGAGCGGGAGGGCCAACAGATACGCAGTATTTT; CDR3: CASSRAGGPTDTQYF
V: TRBV5-1; D: TRBD2; size: -; J: TRBJ2-7; DNA: TGCGCCAGCAGCTTGGGCGGGGGGGGGAGCTACGAGCAGTACTTC; CDR3: CASSLGGGGSYEQYF
V: TRBV19; D: TRBD1; size: -; J: TRBJ1-2; DNA: TGTGCCAGTAGTGGAGGACAGGGGAACTATGGCTACACCTTC; CDR3: CASSGGQGNYGYTF
V: TRBV11-2; D: -; size: few; J: TRBJ2-7; DNA: TGTGCCAGCAGTTCTGGAGAAGGTTTTTACGAGCAGTACTTC; CDR3: CASSSGEGFYEQYF
V: TRBV7-8; D: TRBD1; size: -; J: TRBJ1-3; DNA: TGTGCCAGCAGCAAAGGGACAGGGGATGGAAACACCATATATTTT; CDR3: CASSKGTGDGNTIYF
V: TRBV5-1; D: -; size: -; J: TRBJ1-2; DNA: TGCGCCAGCAGCTTGTTAGGGGGACGACTCGATGGCTACACCTTC; CDR3: CASSLLGGRLDGYTF
V: TRBV6-4; D: -; size: -; J: TRBJ1-4; DNA: TGTGCCAGCAGTGCCTATAGCGCGCAAGGGTTTTTT; CDR3: CASSAYSAQGFF
V: TRBV10-2; D: TRBD2; size: -; J: TRBJ2-1; DNA: TGCGCCAGCAAAACCGTAGCGGGAGTTGGCAATGAGCAGTTCTTC; CDR3: CASKTVAGVGNEQFF
V: TRBV7-3; D: -; size: -; J: TRBJ2-3; DNA: TGTGCCAGCAGCTTAGACCCCGGAGCAGATACGCAGTATTTT; CDR3: CASSLDPGADTQYF
V: TRBV5-5; D: -; size: few; J: TRBJ2-7; DNA: TGTGCCAGCAGCTTGTTCTGGGGGGAGCAGTACTTC; CDR3: CASSLFWGEQYF
V: TRBV2; D: -; size: -; J: TRBJ2-2; DNA: TGTGCCAGCAGTGTCGAGGTGAACGGGGAGCTGTTTTTT; CDR3: CASSVEVNGELFF
V: TRBV21-1; D: -; size: -; J: TRBJ2-7; DNA: TGTGCCAGCAGCCCCCCGGGGGCGGTCTACGAGCAGTACTTC; CDR3: CASSPPGAVYEQYF
V: TRBV28; D: -; size: -; J: TRBJ1-5; DNA: TGTGCCAGCAGCCCCGACATTCCCAATCAGCCCCAGCATTTT; CDR3: CASSPDIPNQPQHF
V: TRBV28; D: -; size: once; J: TRBJ1-1; DNA: TGTGCCAGCAGTTTACCGGCAGGCATGAACACTGAAGCTTTCTTT; CDR3: CASSLPAGMNTEAFF
V: TRBV19; D: -; size: -; J: TRBJ1-1; DNA: TGTGCCAGTAGTCAACATACGGCGGGGAACACTGAAGCTTTCTTT; CDR3: CASSQHTAGNTEAFF
V: TRBV5-6; D: TRBD1; size: -; J: TRBJ1-2; DNA: TGTGCCAGCAGCTTGGCTGGGACAGGGCGCGGCTACACCTTC; CDR3: CASSLAGTGRGYTF
V: TRBV11-2; D: -; size: -; J: TRBJ2-5; DNA: TGTGCCACCGGACAGAGCCAAGAGACCCAGTACTTC; CDR3: CATGQSQETQYF